A single sample gave rise to the 30 T cell receptor beta chains below, sequenced in a study of tumor-infiltrating lymphocytes in primary liver carcinoma. It was unsorted whole blood that yielded blood RNA, and germline DNA was also extracted. Constant-region priming of around 500 ng total RNA yielded TCR beta cDNA. Libraries of TCR beta came from three nested multiplex PCR rounds with slightly modified ARM-PCR. With TRBV1-TRBV30 forward primers and a C-beta reverse primer, the first two PCR rounds were run for approximately 10 cycles each. TCRdb processed the multiplex PCR reads anew with MiXCR; each CDR3 protein has one entry. This repertoire shows approximately 330,000 distinct CDR3 sequences, about 65% found once; its top ten account for approximately 5.9%. The source material was peripheral blood. The receptor set was obtained from a man aged 40-49 years with primary liver carcinoma and hepatitis B virus infection.

This clonotype was seen repeatedly, ten times or more. This chain joins TRBV5-5 and TRBJ2-7; D remains unclear. CDR3 size: 13 residues. CDR1 and CDR2 from the germline V gene are SGHKS and YYEKEE (reference sequence). V was cut by 0 bases and J by 9 bases, with 13 bases left in between. The CDR3 bases are TGTGCCAGCAGCTTGGCCGTCACAGAATGGCAGTACTTC. This translates into CASSLAVTEWQYF.

This clonotype was picked up one time. A much more abundant neighbour one base away suggests this may be a read error. V gene TRBV29-1 combines with J gene TRBJ2-7, with 7 bases fitting TRBD1. CDR1 and CDR2 from the germline V gene are SQVTM and ANQGSEA. This CDR3 spans 11 amino acids. J gave up 6 bases and V 7 bases, and 6 bases lay outside the gene matches. DNA for the CDR3: TGCAGCGCCCGGCCAGGGGGCGAGCAGTACTTC. Protein product: CSARPGGEQYF.

This clonotype was recorded many times. J is TRBJ2-7 and V is TRBV6-1; either TRBD1 or TRBD2 may supply D (6 bases each). The CDR3 has 12 amino acids. Germline lookup yields CDR1 MNHNS and CDR2 SASEGT. V was clipped by 7 bases and J by 5 bases, with 12 bases between them. This CDR3 reads CASIQGGDEQYF. The CDR3 region has the DNA TGTGCCAGCATACAGGGAGGCGACGAGCAGTACTTC.

As regards this clonotype: The junction shows a germline mismatch at one end, possibly a read error. The rearrangement joins TRBV4-1 to TRBJ2-3; a weak D match, TRBD2 (5 bases). This CDR3 region has 15 residues. CDR1 and CDR2 from the germline V gene are MGHRA and YSYEKL. The CDR3: CASSQLGMRADTRYF. The CDR3 DNA follows: TGCGCCAGCAGCCAACTCGGGATGAGGGCAGATACGCGGTATTTT.

At least ten counts were recorded for this clonotype. This chain uses TRBV11-3 with TRBJ1-1; D call uncertain. There are 13 residues in the CDR3. From germline, CDR1 is SGHNT and CDR2 YENEEA. The V end was cut by 5 bases, the J end by 4 bases, with 11 bases between. DNA for the CDR3: TGTGCCAGCAGCCGATTGACGGGCACTGAAGCTTTCTTT. Its translation: CASSRLTGTEAFF.

The genes are TRBV5-1 and TRBJ2-1; TRBD2 agrees at 8 bases. The germline gives CDR1 SGHRS, CDR2 YFSETQ. V was pared by 0 bases and J by 10 bases, with 9 bases of the junction left unmatched. The CDR3 has 15 amino acids. In DNA, the CDR3 is TGCGCCAGCAGCTTGGTGTTCACTGGCGGGAGGGAGCAGTTCTTC. It yields the protein CASSLVFTGGREQFF.

The rearrangement joins TRBV12-3 or TRBV12-4 to TRBJ2-7, with D perhaps matching TRBD2 (5 bases). V was trimmed by 2 bases and J by 3 bases, leaving 17 bases between them. This CDR3 is 16 amino acids long. CDR3 in DNA: TGTGCCAGCAGTTTATTGGGTATGGAGGTTCTCTACGAGCAGTACTTC. Protein sequence: CASSLLGMEVLYEQYF.

V gene TRBV10-3 combines with J gene TRBJ2-3, with 9 nucleotides matching TRBD2. Germline V gives CDR1 ENHRY, CDR2 SYGVKD. With V trimmed by 11 bases and J by 4 bases, 19 bases remained unmatched. The CDR3 is 17 residues long. This CDR3 reads CAAGSVSVREGSDTQYF. The CDR3 bases are TGTGCCGCCGGCTCAGTATCGGTGCGGGAGGGATCAGATACGCAGTATTTT.

The count of this clonotype is one. The rearrangement links TRBV5-1 to TRBJ2-3; the match to TRBD2 covers 8 bases. V lost 4 bases and J lost 4; bases outside the gene matches: 8. The germline CDR1 and CDR2 sequences are SGHRS and YFSETQ. The CDR3 extends over 15 amino acids. The CDR3 DNA reads TGCGCCAGCAGCAGGCGAGCGGGAGTCGCAGATACGCAGTATTTT. It specifies CASSRRAGVADTQYF.

This clonotype was picked up a small number of times. The chain is built from TRBV6-6 and TRBJ2-7; TRBD2 matches 7 bases. The V segment lost 0 bases and the J segment 4 bases; nucleotides outside the gene matches: 9. Germline CDR1 is MNHNY and CDR2 is SVGAGI (reference sequence). The CDR3 is 16 residues long. CDR3 region: CASSYSSQGGVYEQYF. The CDR3 region has the DNA TGTGCCAGCAGTTACTCTAGCCAGGGAGGGGTGTACGAGCAGTACTTC.

A remark on this clonotype: This may arise from a read error, as a much more abundant clone is one base away. The V and J genes are TRBV6-1 and TRBJ2-1; D call uncertain. Trimming left V 5 bases short and J 8 bases short, with 7 bases between. There are 11 residues in the CDR3. CDR1 and CDR2 from the germline V gene are MNHNS and SASEGT. CDR3 loop: CASSKVYEQFF. CDR3 bases: TGTGCCAGCAGTAAAGTGTATGAGCAGTTCTTC.

With regard to this clonotype: One end of the junction varies from germline; a read error may be responsible. The chain combines TRBV29-1 with TRBJ2-7, with 8 nucleotides matching TRBD1. Germline lookup yields CDR1 SQVTM and CDR2 ANQGSEA. The CDR3 runs to 16 residues. CDR3 sequence reads: CNVGGGRTGSTNEQYF. The CDR3 region has the DNA TGCAACGTTGGTGGGGGCAGGACAGGGAGTACCAACGAGCAGTACTTC.

This clonotype was seen a few times. Given a much more abundant clone one base away, this may be a read error. The chain links TRBV6-6 to TRBJ2-7, with D hard to call. This CDR3 has 14 amino acids. From germline, CDR1 is MNHNY and CDR2 SVGAGI (reference sequence). The CDR3 region has the DNA TGTGTCAGCAGTTATAATGGGGAATCCTACGAGCAGTACTTC. Residues: CVSSYNGESYEQYF.

Turning to this clonotype: Here the CDR3 omits its conserved ending phenylalanine or tryptophan, so a read error is the likely source. V gene TRBV9 combines with J gene TRBJ1-1; weak D call: TRBD1 (5 bases). The CDR3 extends over 14 amino acids. Germline V gene data show CDR1 as SGDLS and CDR2 as YYNGEE. Trimming left V 2 bases short and J 3 bases short, with 11 bases between. CDR3 amino acids: CASSVNSGDTEAFS. The CDR3 region has the DNA TGTGCCAGCAGCGTCAACTCGGGGGACACTGAAGCTTTCTCT.

The sample holds many counts of this clonotype. The J gene is TRBJ2-1, the V gene TRBV10-2; no clear D. Germline V gives CDR1 WSHSY, CDR2 SAAADI. V dropped 6 bases and J dropped 9 bases, with 15 bases sitting between them. The CDR3 spans 13 residues. CDR3 loop: CASSNPAVAEQFF. CDR3 nucleotide sequence: TGCGCCAGCAGCAACCCGGCGGTCGCTGAGCAGTTCTTC.

For this clonotype: Possible read error: a much larger clone is one base away. This rearrangement joins TRBV12-3 or TRBV12-4 to TRBJ2-7; the D gene is possibly TRBD1 (6 bases). This CDR3 has 13 residues. Written as DNA, the CDR3 is TGTGCCAACAGTTTTAATCAGGGGTACGAGCAGTACTTC. Protein: CANSFNQGYEQYF.

This sequence joins TRBV5-4 and TRBJ2-3; possibly TRBD1 for D (5 bases). The CDR3 extends over 13 amino acids. Trimming left V 7 bases short and J 5 bases short, with 14 bases between. Germline CDR1 SGHNT, CDR2 YYREEE (reference sequence). CDR3 nucleotides: TGTGCCAGCGGCTCATCCCAGGGAGATACGCAGTATTTT. Amino acid sequence: CASGSSQGDTQYF.

On this clonotype itself: One end of the junction fails to match germline, which may point to a read error. The chain joins TRBV4-1 to TRBJ2-6, with D tentatively TRBD1 (5 bases). CDR3 length: 19 amino acids. CDR1 MGHRA and CDR2 YSYEKL come from the germline V gene. This CDR3 reads CTSSQVPLGQSSGANVLTF. Here the CDR3 DNA reads TGCACCAGCAGCCAAGTTCCGCTGGGCCAGTCCTCTGGGGCCAACGTCCTGACCTTC.

With regard to this clonotype: A much larger clone is a single base away; this may be a read error. The J gene is TRBJ2-2, the V gene TRBV12-3 or TRBV12-4; D gene uncertain. The CDR3 totals 15 residues. CDR3 in amino acids: CASCLAATNTGELFF. The CDR3 DNA follows: TGTGCCAGCTGTTTGGCAGCCACGAACACCGGGGAGCTGTTTTTT.

The chain joins TRBV5-4 to TRBJ2-7; 11 bases line up with TRBD2. CDR1 is SGHNT and CDR2 is YYREEE in the germline V gene (reference sequence). The CDR3 runs to 15 residues. V shed 3 bases and J 5 bases; nucleotides not matched to a gene: 7. As DNA, the CDR3 is TGTGCCAGCAGCTCACAACTAGCGGGAGCCCACGAGCAGTACTTC. This sequence encodes CASSSQLAGAHEQYF.

The genes are TRBV5-1 and TRBJ1-3; possible D gene TRBD1, 5 bases. The CDR3 extends over 16 amino acids. V was trimmed by 1 base and J by 2 bases, leaving 13 bases between them. Germline V gives CDR1 SGHRS, CDR2 YFSETQ. CDR3 amino acids: CASSLQGPDPGNTIYF. The CDR3 DNA is TGCGCCAGCAGCTTGCAGGGCCCAGACCCTGGAAACACCATATATTTT.

Only one count was recorded for this clonotype. A much bigger clone sits one base away, suggesting this may be a read error. This chain connects TRBV12-3 or TRBV12-4 to TRBJ2-5; D possibly uses TRBD1 or TRBD2 (5 bases each). The CDR3 sequence is 15 residues long. CDR3 bases: TGTACCAGCAGTTTGTCCGGGGCTCCGCCGGAGACCCAGTACTTC. Amino acid sequence: CTSSLSGAPPETQYF.

The J gene is TRBJ2-7, the V gene TRBV10-3, with TRBD1 matching 7 bases. CDR3 size: 11 residues. Germline V gene sequence: CDR1 ENHRY, CDR2 SYGVKD. As DNA, the CDR3 is TGTGTCACAGGGGAAACCTACGAGCAGTACTTC. Amino acids: CVTGETYEQYF.

A single count supports this clonotype. One end of the junction varies from germline; a read error may be responsible. The chain combines TRBV6-5 with TRBJ2-2; D may be TRBD2 (5 bases). The germline V gene has CDR1 MNHEY and CDR2 SVGAGI. The CDR3 covers 16 residues. The CDR3 loop reads CVSSYSERQNRGEPFF. The DNA for the CDR3 is TGTGTCAGCAGTTACTCAGAACGGCAAAACCGTGGGGAGCCGTTTTTT.

Regarding this clonotype: In this CDR3 the conserved last residue, phenylalanine or tryptophan, is missing, so a read error is likely. The rearrangement uses TRBV12-3 or TRBV12-4 and TRBJ2-7; 8 nucleotides match TRBD1. This CDR3 contains 15 residues. J was trimmed by 4 bases and V by 7 bases; bases with no gene match: 12. The CDR3 nucleotides read TGTGCCAGCAATCCTCCCGGGACAGGACCTTACGAGCAGTACCTC. It codes for CASNPPGTGPYEQYL.

With regard to this clonotype: This could be a read error, since a much larger clone is one nucleotide away. V is TRBV6-6 and J is TRBJ2-2; D is undetermined. The germline gives CDR1 MNHNY, CDR2 SVGAGI (reference sequence). CDR3 length: 14 residues. This chain's CDR3 is CVSTAGMNTGELFF. CDR3 coding DNA: TGTGTCAGCACCGCTGGGATGAACACCGGGGAGCTGTTTTTT.

This clonotype was counted once. This chain uses TRBV28 with TRBJ1-2, with TRBD1 matching over 9 bases. The CDR3 has 14 amino acids. Germline lookup yields CDR1 MDHEN and CDR2 SYDVKM. After removal of 6 bases from V and 9 bases from J, the junction contained 11 bases not matched to a gene. The DNA of the CDR3 is TGTGCCAGCAGACCTACAGGGGGCGCGGGGAGCTACACCTTC. Amino acid sequence: CASRPTGGAGSYTF.

Comment on this clonotype: At one end, the junction sequence differs from germline, possibly due to a read error. The chain recombines TRBV11-1 with TRBJ2-7; D unclear. The length of the CDR3 is 13 residues. The germline gives CDR1 SGHAT, CDR2 FQDESV (reference sequence). The CDR3 sequence is CTSSLNPNYEQYF. CDR3 in DNA: TGTACCAGCAGTTTAAATCCTAACTACGAGCAGTACTTC.

The chain uses TRBV14 and TRBJ2-1, with D uncertain. V was cut by 4 bases and J by 12 bases, with 19 bases left in between. CDR1 SGHDN and CDR2 FVKESK come from the germline V gene. The CDR3 consists of 14 residues. CDR3 DNA sequence: TGTGCCAGCAGCCGAGATTTCGCAGCGAACACGCAGTTCTTC. Translated: CASSRDFAANTQFF.

With respect to this clonotype: A much larger clonotype is one base distant, so this may be a read error. The rearrangement links TRBV10-3 to TRBJ2-2; tentative D call: TRBD1 (6 bases). The germline V and J ends were trimmed by 6 bases and 6 bases, with 20 bases remaining between them. The length of the CDR3 is 16 residues. Germline CDR1 reads ENHRY; CDR2 reads SYGVKD. CDR3 sequence (DNA): TGTGCCATCAGCCCCGGACAGTCTAAGGGGCCCGGGGAGCTGTTTTTT. Translating it yields CAISPGQSKGPGELFF.